These 23 T cell receptor beta chains share one sample of origin, sequenced in a study of cytomegalovirus exposure and HLA in healthy donors. PCR primers comprised 60 Vbeta and 13 Jbeta primers. Clones were sequenced by immunoSEQ multiplex PCR, and TCRdb holds only the in-frame ones, with some missing. The data show around 140,000 clones, about three fifths seen once. Sequenced: PBMCs. These receptor sequences come from a male donor in good health and CMV-seronegative.

CDR3 sequence reads: CASSSQGQAREQYF. CDR3 nucleotide sequence: TGCGCCAGCAGCTCTCAGGGGCAAGCCCGCGAGCAGTACTTC. The chain joins TRBV5-1 to TRBJ2-7; weak D call: TRBD1 (6 bases). Trimming took 3 bases from V and 6 from J, leaving 16 bases between them. Per germline, CDR1 SGHRS and CDR2 YFSETQ. The CDR3 loop spans 14 amino acids.

This clone came up a few times. CDR3 sequence reads: CAWSPYRGQVNTEAFF. The CDR3, as DNA: TGTGCCTGGAGTCCCTACAGGGGGCAGGTGAACACTGAAGCTTTCTTT. The V call is TRBV30, the J call TRBJ1-1; TRBD1 agrees at 9 bases. The germline V gene has CDR1 GTSNPN and CDR2 SVGIG (reference sequence). The CDR3 runs to 16 residues. V was clipped by 2 bases and J by 0 bases; unmatched bases: 7.

This chain links TRBV7-2 with TRBJ2-7, with D unresolved. The V end lost 3 bases, the J end lost 2 bases, and 11 bases lay between the germline ends. There are 14 residues in the CDR3. Per the germline V gene, CDR1 is SGHTA and CDR2 is FQGNSA. In nucleotides, the CDR3 is TGTGCCAGCAGCTTTTCAGGCCTGACCTACGAGCAGTACTTC. It translates to CASSFSGLTYEQYF.

The genes are TRBV5-1 and TRBJ1-2, with D possibly being TRBD1 (5 bases). CDR3 size: 13 residues. The germline V gene encodes CDR1 SGHRS and CDR2 YFSETQ. Trimming removed 2 bases from V and 4 bases from J, with 9 bases in between. CDR3 sequence: CASSFYDSYGYTF. CDR3 DNA: TGCGCCAGCAGCTTTTACGACAGCTATGGCTACACCTTC. The full variable domain, rest sourced from reference TRBV5-1 and TRBJ1-2, is KAGVTQTPRYLIKTRGQQVTLSCSPISGHRSVSWYQQTPGQGLQFLFEYFSETQRNKGNFPGRFSGRQFSNSRSEMNVSTLELGDSALYLCASSFYDSYGYTFGSGTRLTVV.

V is TRBV7-2 and J is TRBJ2-1, with D uncertain. Germline loops: CDR1 SGHTA, CDR2 FQGNSA. V lost 0 bases to trimming and J lost 0 bases, with 9 bases between them. The CDR3 is 16 amino acids. CDR3 loop: CASSLAPRSSYNEQFF. The CDR3 DNA reads as TGTGCCAGCAGCTTAGCCCCCAGAAGCTCCTACAATGAGCAGTTCTTC.

This clone has just a few counts. The genes are TRBV28 and TRBJ2-3; TRBD2 agrees at 13 bases. CDR1 and CDR2 (germline): MDHEN, SYDVKM. The CDR3 consists of 15 residues. Trimming removed 6 bases from V and 6 bases from J; junction bases left unmatched: 6. The CDR3 reads CASSRTSGGGDTQYF. CDR3 nucleotide sequence: TGTGCCAGCAGCCGGACTAGCGGGGGAGGTGATACGCAGTATTTT. Drawing the rest from reference TRBV28 and TRBJ2-3, the complete variable domain is DVKVTQSSRYLVKRTGEKVFLECVQDMDHENMFWYRQDPGLGLRLIYFSYDVKMKEKGDIPEGYSVSREKKERFSLILESASTNQTSMYLCASSRTSGGGDTQYFGPGTRLTVL.

This rearrangement joins TRBV5-1 to TRBJ1-2, with D tentatively TRBD1 (6 bases). Trimming took 4 bases from V and 4 from J, leaving 14 bases between them. In germline, CDR1 is SGHRS, CDR2 YFSETQ. The CDR3 extends over 14 amino acids. The CDR3 coding sequence is TGCGCCAGCAGCCGGGAGGGGGACGCCTATGGCTACACCTTC. This gives the protein CASSREGDAYGYTF.

This clone was found once. A read error may account for a junction end that differs from germline. The rearrangement uses TRBV6-5 and TRBJ1-6; TRBD1 might be the D (6 bases). The CDR3 runs 16 residues. The germline V gene has CDR1 MNHEY and CDR2 SVGAGI. The CDR3 nucleotides read TGTGCCAGCAGTTACGGGACACTGGCTGAGGGGTCACTCCTCCACTTT. Amino acid sequence: CASSYGTLAEGSLLHF.

This clone was recorded a few times. V usage is TRBV5-4 and J usage is TRBJ1-1, with D perhaps matching TRBD1 (6 bases). The germline gives CDR1 SGHNT, CDR2 YYREEE (reference sequence). The length of the CDR3 is 15 residues. The germline V and J ends were trimmed by 4 bases and 0 bases, with 13 bases remaining between them. The CDR3 region is CASSKDSYMNTEAFF. The CDR3 nucleotides read TGTGCCAGCAGCAAGGACAGTTACATGAACACTGAAGCTTTCTTT.

The chain has TRBV5-4 and TRBJ2-1, with TRBD2 matching 10 bases. Germline CDR1 reads SGHNT; CDR2 reads YYREEE (reference sequence). J gave up 7 bases and V 5 bases, and 12 bases lay outside the gene matches. The length of the CDR3 is 16 residues. CDR3 sequence (DNA): TGTGCCAGCAGTTTTGGTTCAGCGGGGGGGCGTAATGAGCAGTTCTTC. Amino acid sequence: CASSFGSAGGRNEQFF.

This clone was observed a few times. V and J are TRBV5-6 and TRBJ2-5, with 8 bases aligning to TRBD2. This CDR3 is built from 14 residues. Unmatched junction bases numbered 8, after V lost 1 base and J lost 9 bases. Germline lookup yields CDR1 SGHDT and CDR2 YYEEEE. The CDR3 sequence is CASSLTSGGGAQYF. The CDR3 bases are TGTGCCAGCAGCTTGACTAGCGGTGGAGGAGCCCAGTACTTC. Full variable domain (outside the CDR3, taken from reference TRBV5-6 and TRBJ2-5): DAGVTQSPTHLIKTRGQQVTLRCSPKSGHDTVSWYQQALGQGPQFIFQYYEEEERQRGNFPDRFSGHQFPNYSSELNVNALLLGDSALYLCASSLTSGGGAQYFGPGTRLLVL.

The V gene is TRBV5-6, the J gene TRBJ1-1, with no clear D. Trimming removed 9 bases from V and 2 bases from J, with 11 bases in between. Germline V gene lookup returns CDR1 SGHDT and CDR2 YYEEEE. The CDR3 has 12 residues. The CDR3, as DNA: TGTGCCACCAATACAGTTAACACTGAAGCTTTCTTT. Protein: CATNTVNTEAFF.

This clone was counted a few times. J is TRBJ2-2 and V is TRBV7-6; 10 bases fit TRBD1. CDR1 is SGHVS, CDR2 FNYEAQ, per germline. V lost 3 bases, J lost 8 bases, and 3 bases stayed unmatched. The CDR3 contains 14 residues. CDR3 nucleotides: TGTGCCAGCAGCTTCGGGACAGGGGAAGGGGAGCTGTTTTTT. Residues: CASSFGTGEGELFF.

In this sample, this clone turned up a few times. The gene calls are TRBV4-3 and TRBJ2-5, with D possibly TRBD2 on 7 matching bases. V lost 0 bases to trimming and J lost 7 bases, with 24 bases between them. This CDR3 region has 18 residues. The germline V gene encodes CDR1 LGHNA and CDR2 YSLEER. The CDR3 sequence: CASSQDRAVRGGGGTQYF. The CDR3 region has the DNA TGCGCCAGCAGCCAAGATCGTGCGGTAAGGGGGGGCGGGGGGACCCAGTACTTC.

In DNA, the CDR3 is TGCAGCGGATTTACAGGGGGCGAGACCACAGATACGCAGTATTTT. It specifies CSGFTGGETTDTQYF. This chain links TRBV29-1 with TRBJ2-3; 9 positions match TRBD1. Per the germline V gene, CDR1 is SQVTM and CDR2 is ANQGSEA. The CDR3 is 15 residues long. After removal of 7 bases from V and 2 bases from J, the junction contained 10 bases not matched to a gene.

This clone was counted between two and nine times. This rearrangement joins TRBV6-1 to TRBJ2-7; 8 bases agree with TRBD1. CDR1 and CDR2 from the germline V gene are MNHNS and SASEGT. V was clipped by 7 bases and J by 3 bases; unmatched bases: 2. CDR3 length: 12 residues. The CDR3 DNA reads TGTGCCAGCATAGGACAGGGCTACGAGCAGTACTTC. This codes for CASIGQGYEQYF.

V usage is TRBV28 and J usage is TRBJ2-7; 8 bases match TRBD2. V shed 0 bases and J 0 bases; nucleotides not matched to a gene: 4. The length of the CDR3 is 16 residues. CDR1 and CDR2 (germline): MDHEN, SYDVKM. The CDR3 sequence is CASSLWSRGASYEQYF. CDR3 nucleotides: TGTGCCAGCAGTTTATGGTCGCGGGGGGCCTCCTACGAGCAGTACTTC.

The rearrangement joins TRBV11-1 to TRBJ1-2, with a tentative D call TRBD1 (6 bases). Germline CDR1 is SGHAT and CDR2 is FQDESV (reference sequence). Trimming stripped 5 bases from V and 8 bases from J, with 24 bases between. The CDR3 is made up of 16 amino acids. The CDR3 DNA follows: TGTGCCAGCAGCCATAAATTAGGGGGATCCCTCTTGGGCTACACCTTC. It translates to CASSHKLGGSLLGYTF.

In its sample, this clone was seen a few times. The chain has TRBV28 and TRBJ1-1, with 9 nucleotides matching TRBD1. V lost 3 bases to trimming and J lost 8 bases; unmatched junction nucleotides: 13. CDR1 MDHEN and CDR2 SYDVKM come from the germline V gene. CDR3 length: 16 residues. This chain's CDR3 is CASSFLVGTGQGEAFF. The DNA of the CDR3 is TGTGCCAGCAGTTTTTTAGTTGGTACGGGACAGGGCGAAGCTTTCTTT.

The rearrangement joins TRBV27 to TRBJ2-5, with 9 bases fitting TRBD1. In germline, CDR1 is MNHEY, CDR2 SMNVEV (reference sequence). This CDR3 is built from 15 residues. The trim removed 5 bases at V and 11 bases at J, leaving 15 bases unmatched. For the CDR3, the DNA is TGTGCCAGCAGTCTCCTACAGGGGGCAGGGGGTGAGCAGTACTTC. As protein: CASSLLQGAGGEQYF.

The chain links TRBV27 to TRBJ2-5; tentatively, D is TRBD1 (6 bases). CDR1 and CDR2 (germline): MNHEY, SMNVEV (reference sequence). V lost 5 bases, J lost 2 bases, and 15 bases lay in between. The CDR3 spans 15 residues. This CDR3 is CASSASGVLQETQYF. The CDR3 bases are TGTGCCAGCAGTGCCTCAGGGGTGCTACAAGAGACCCAGTACTTC.

The genes are TRBV4-3 and TRBJ1-2; D unclear. V was clipped by 2 bases and J by 8 bases, with 15 bases between them. The CDR3 covers 14 residues. Germline CDR1 and CDR2: LGHNA and YSLEER. Here the CDR3 reads CASSQSQNREGYTF. The DNA for the CDR3 is TGCGCCAGCAGCCAATCCCAAAACAGAGAGGGCTACACCTTC.

Note on this clone: The sample contains more than one DNA sequence encoding this CDR3. The chain carries TRBV2 and TRBJ2-2, with D possibly being TRBD2 (5 bases). Germline CDR1 SNHLY, CDR2 FYNNEI. This CDR3 is built from 15 residues. The V gene lost 4 bases and the J gene lost 7 bases, with 16 bases spanning the gap. As DNA, the CDR3 is TGTGCCAGCAGTGTGGACGGAGGTAATGGCGGGGAGCTGTTTTTT. Encoded protein: CASSVDGGNGGELFF.